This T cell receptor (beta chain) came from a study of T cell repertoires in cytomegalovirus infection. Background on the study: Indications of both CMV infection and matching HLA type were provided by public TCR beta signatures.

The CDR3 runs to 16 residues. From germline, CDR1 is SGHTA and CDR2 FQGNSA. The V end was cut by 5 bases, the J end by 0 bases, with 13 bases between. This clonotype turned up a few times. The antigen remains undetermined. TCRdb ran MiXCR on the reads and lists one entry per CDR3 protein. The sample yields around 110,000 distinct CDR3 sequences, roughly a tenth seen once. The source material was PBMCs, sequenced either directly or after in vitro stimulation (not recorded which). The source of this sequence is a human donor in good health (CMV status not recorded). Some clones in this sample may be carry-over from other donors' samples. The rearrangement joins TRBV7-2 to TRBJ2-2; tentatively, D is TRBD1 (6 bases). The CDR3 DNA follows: TGTGCCAGCAGCCTGGACAGCTACGCGAACACCGGGGAGCTGTTTTTT. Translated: CASSLDSYANTGELFF.